These 30 T cell receptor beta chains were all obtained from the same sample, sequenced in a study of identical twins (dated by TCRdb to between 2015 and 2016). Library creation used 5' RACE. TCRdb lists the instrument as Illumina HiSeq 2000. Using fastp at Q25 and MiXCR, TCRdb reprocessed the public reads and kept productive beta chains. One record per CDR3 amino acid sequence lists the most common genes and DNA. Here the sample has fewer than 900,000 distinct CDR3 sequences; 21% occur a single time. 4% to 5.5% of the sample rests with the top ten. These records were also assigned to another study, of T cells expressing NK-cell markers.

Sequencing was performed on PBMCs. These receptors all stem from a woman aged 18-29 years in good health.

This chain joins TRBV15 and TRBJ2-5, with D perhaps assigned TRBD1 or TRBD2 (7 bases each). The V gene lost 6 bases and the J gene lost 2 bases, with 13 bases spanning the gap. From germline, CDR1 is LNHNV and CDR2 YYDKDF (reference sequence). The CDR3 covers 14 residues. The CDR3 nucleotides are TGTGCCACCAGGAGCGGGACAGCGCAAGAGACCCAGTACTTC. Translating it yields CATRSGTAQETQYF.

The CDR3 nucleotides read TGTGCCAGCAGCCCGGAAGGCCCCGTACGGGAGCAGTACTTC. Its translation: CASSPEGPVREQYF. The chain has TRBV6-1 and TRBJ2-7, with D unresolved. CDR3 length: 14 residues. The ends were cut back, 6 bases at V and 7 bases at J, with 19 bases in the middle. CDR1 MNHNS and CDR2 SASEGT come from the germline V gene.

The DNA for the CDR3 is TGCAGTGCTAGAGATCCCGCTGGACAGCTGAACACTGAAGCTTTCTTT. Its translation is CSARDPAGQLNTEAFF. V gene TRBV20-1 combines with J gene TRBJ1-1; tentative D call: TRBD1 (6 bases). Per germline, CDR1 DFQATT and CDR2 SNEGSKA (reference sequence). The CDR3 covers 16 residues. The V end was cut by 0 bases, the J end by 0 bases, with 14 bases between.

This clonotype has ten or more counts. V is TRBV10-2 and J is TRBJ2-1; D is perhaps TRBD1 (5 bases). V was trimmed by 3 bases and J by 4 bases, leaving 10 bases between them. The CDR3 sequence is 14 residues long. The germline V gene has CDR1 WSHSY and CDR2 SAAADI. For the CDR3, the DNA is TGCGCCAGCAGTGACCCCAGGGCGTACAATGAGCAGTTCTTC. This sequence encodes CASSDPRAYNEQFF.

This clonotype appeared many times. The V and J genes are TRBV7-9 and TRBJ1-5; D possibly corresponds to TRBD1 (5 bases). The ends were cut back, 3 bases at V and 3 bases at J, with 12 bases in the middle. The CDR3 sequence is 15 residues long. In germline, CDR1 is SEHNR, CDR2 FQNEAQ (reference sequence). The CDR3 region is CASSLTELDNQPQHF. The CDR3 DNA reads TGTGCCAGCAGCTTGACAGAATTGGACAATCAGCCCCAGCATTTT.

This clonotype was seen only a few times. J is TRBJ2-3 and V is TRBV25-1; D is perhaps TRBD2 (5 bases). V was cut by 8 bases and J by 4 bases, with 13 bases left in between. Looked up from germline, CDR1 is MGHDK and CDR2 is SYGVNS. This CDR3 has 13 residues. The CDR3 region is CASCRPGADTQYF. DNA of the CDR3: TGTGCCAGCTGTAGACCCGGGGCAGATACGCAGTATTTT.

This clonotype was observed a few times. This chain connects TRBV12-3 or TRBV12-4 to TRBJ2-7; maybe TRBD1 (5 bases). Trimming removed 3 bases at V and 0 bases at J, with 12 bases between. This CDR3 is built from 15 residues. In DNA form, the CDR3 reads TGTGCCAGCAGTTTTGGGCAGGGTGGCTCCTACGAGCAGTACTTC. Its protein product is CASSFGQGGSYEQYF.

The chain recombines TRBV21-1 with TRBJ2-1; TRBD1, the D gene given by the table, was not confirmed from the DNA. TRBV21-1 is a recognized pseudogene. The length of the CDR3 is 16 residues. CDR3 in amino acids: CASSKIGGPWGNEQFF. The CDR3 bases are TGTGCCAGCAGCAAGATTGGGGGGCCATGGGGCAATGAGCAGTTCTTC.

This clonotype was found a few times. This chain links TRBV5-1 with TRBJ2-2; D possibly corresponds to TRBD2 (5 bases). The V gene lost 7 bases and the J gene lost 0 bases, with 10 bases spanning the gap. Germline V gives CDR1 SGHRS, CDR2 YFSETQ. The CDR3 contains 14 residues. The CDR3 coding sequence is TGCGCCAGCGAGAGCGGTTCGAACACCGGGGAGCTGTTTTTT. Residues: CASESGSNTGELFF.

The chain employs TRBV6-1 and TRBJ1-3, with no clear D. The CDR3 totals 13 residues. CDR1 is MNHNS, CDR2 SASEGT, per germline. V lost 6 bases and J 0 bases, leaving 6 bases between the germline ends. CDR3 residues: CASREFSGNTIYF. Here the CDR3 DNA reads TGTGCCAGCAGGGAGTTCTCTGGAAACACCATATATTTT.

The chain joins TRBV4-3 to TRBJ2-1; D is uncertain. The V gene's germline CDR1 is LGHNA and CDR2 YSLEER. The CDR3 length is 18 residues. V dropped 4 bases and J dropped 0 bases, with 19 bases sitting between them. This chain's CDR3 is CASSPSTTSRSSYNEQFF. Here the CDR3 DNA reads TGCGCCAGCAGCCCTTCGACGACCTCCCGGAGCTCCTACAATGAGCAGTTCTTC.

This clonotype was counted a few times. This chain connects TRBV5-1 to TRBJ1-1; TRBD1 is a possible D gene (5 bases). Germline V lookup: CDR1 SGHRS, CDR2 YFSETQ. The CDR3 sequence is 13 residues long. V dropped 3 bases and J dropped 8 bases, with 14 bases sitting between them. This CDR3 reads CASSSGTWAEAFF. CDR3 bases: TGCGCCAGCAGCTCCGGGACTTGGGCGGAAGCTTTCTTT.

This clonotype showed up just a few times. The rearrangement joins TRBV20-1 to TRBJ1-2; unclear D gene. Germline CDR1 DFQATT, CDR2 SNEGSKA (reference sequence). The ends were cut back, 5 bases at V and 8 bases at J, with 18 bases in the middle. The CDR3 spans 13 residues. CDR3 DNA: TGCAGTGCTCCTCGACCGGGGTATCGCGGCTACACCTTC. Translated: CSAPRPGYRGYTF.

The V and J genes are TRBV12-3 or TRBV12-4 and TRBJ2-1, with 9 bases fitting TRBD2. With 6 bases clipped from V and 2 bases from J, the junction kept 5 bases outside the gene matches. The CDR3 has 15 residues. CDR3 DNA: TGTGCCAGCAGCCCTAAGCGGGGGGCCTACAATGAGCAGTTCTTC. As protein: CASSPKRGAYNEQFF.

This chain connects TRBV15 to TRBJ2-2, with TRBD2 matching over 7 bases. CDR1 is LNHNV and CDR2 is YYDKDF in the germline V gene (reference sequence). The CDR3 is made up of 16 amino acids. Trimming cost V 8 bases and J 0 bases; bases outside gene matches: 9. CDR3 DNA sequence: TGTGCCACCCGTCGGGGACGGGGGGCGAACACCGGGGAGCTGTTTTTT. Protein sequence: CATRRGRGANTGELFF.

In DNA, the CDR3 is TGTGCCAGCAGTTTAGAATCAGGGGTCGCTTCACCCCTCCACTTT. Protein product: CASSLESGVASPLHF. The chain has TRBV12-3 or TRBV12-4 and TRBJ1-6; D is possibly TRBD1 (6 bases). Trimming stripped 1 base from V and 9 bases from J, with 13 bases between. The CDR3 length is 15 residues.

This clonotype has more than one count but fewer than ten. The chain joins TRBV9 to TRBJ2-3; 8 bases map to TRBD2. Germline-derived CDR1 and CDR2 are SGDLS and YYNGEE. The CDR3 is made up of 17 amino acids. Unmatched junction bases numbered 10, after V lost 3 bases and J lost 1 base. CDR3 bases: TGTGCCAGCAGCGGACTCCTCGGGGGGGGCGGCACAGATACGCAGTATTTT. Translation gives CASSGLLGGGGTDTQYF.

This clonotype was counted between two and nine times. J is TRBJ2-3 and V is TRBV20-1; 7 nucleotides align to TRBD2. The CDR3 has 14 residues. Germline CDR1 is DFQATT and CDR2 is SNEGSKA (reference sequence). V gave up 3 bases and J gave up 1 base; unmatched junction bases: 4. For the CDR3, the DNA is TGCAGTGCTAGCGGGACTATCCGCACAGATACGCAGTATTTT. As protein: CSASGTIRTDTQYF.

The chain carries TRBV5-1 and TRBJ2-5; D gene unclear. Germline CDR1 reads SGHRS; CDR2 reads YFSETQ. The CDR3 has 13 amino acids. Trimming pared 4 bases from V and 5 bases from J, leaving 12 bases between. In nucleotides, the CDR3 is TGCGCCAGCAGCAGGGAAGATCGGGAGACCCAGTACTTC. As protein: CASSREDRETQYF.

This clonotype was counted only a few times. The rearrangement joins TRBV19 to TRBJ2-1, with D tentatively TRBD2 (6 bases). The CDR3 covers 15 residues. Germline V gene data show CDR1 as LNHDA and CDR2 as SQIVND (reference sequence). Between the trimmed V and J ends, which lost 4 bases and 0 bases, there was a span of 10 bases. The CDR3 region is CASSSGDSSYNEQFF. Here the CDR3 DNA reads TGTGCCAGTAGTAGCGGGGATTCCTCCTACAATGAGCAGTTCTTC.

The V gene is TRBV20-1, the J gene TRBJ2-7, with D possibly being TRBD1 or TRBD2 (6 bases each). V shed 0 bases and J shed 3 bases, with 15 bases lying between them. The CDR3 consists of 15 residues. Germline V gene sequence: CDR1 DFQATT, CDR2 SNEGSKA (reference sequence). The CDR3 DNA reads TGCAGTGCTAGAGATCTCAGGGGAGGAGACTACGAGCAGTACTTC. It codes for CSARDLRGGDYEQYF.

This clonotype was counted between two and nine times. This sequence joins TRBV7-9 and TRBJ2-1, with unresolved D. The CDR3 is 13 amino acids. V was clipped by 5 bases and J by 6 bases, with 11 bases between them. Germline-derived CDR1 and CDR2 are SEHNR and FQNEAQ (reference sequence). The CDR3 region has the DNA TGTGCCAGCAGCCGATCAACCGGCAATGAGCAGTTCTTC. This codes for CASSRSTGNEQFF.

The V and J genes are TRBV20-1 and TRBJ2-3; tentative D call: TRBD2 (6 bases). The germline gives CDR1 DFQATT, CDR2 SNEGSKA (reference sequence). The CDR3 length is 12 residues. The germline V and J ends were trimmed by 1 base and 4 bases, with 6 bases remaining between them. CDR3 DNA sequence: TGCAGTGCTAGAGTAGCGGCAGATACGCAGTATTTT. Translating gives CSARVAADTQYF.

This clonotype appeared a few times. The chain couples TRBV7-2 to TRBJ2-1; D uncertain. This CDR3 is built from 15 residues. The germline gives CDR1 SGHTA, CDR2 FQGNSA. V lost 0 bases, J lost 4 bases, and 10 bases lay in between. CDR3 nucleotide sequence: TGTGCCAGCAGCTTAGCGTATTCAGAATACAATGAGCAGTTCTTC. Protein product: CASSLAYSEYNEQFF.

This clonotype appeared many times. The chain uses TRBV4-3 and TRBJ2-1, with 8 bases identical to TRBD1. There are 16 residues in the CDR3. The V gene end was trimmed by 4 bases and the J gene end by 8 bases; junction bases not matched to a gene: 13. Germline loops: CDR1 LGHNA, CDR2 YSLEER. The CDR3 nucleotides are TGCGCCAGCAGCCGAAGTAGGACAGGGTTTGGCGATGAGCAGTTCTTC. It is translated as CASSRSRTGFGDEQFF.

This clonotype appeared a single time. This sequence may be a read error, since a much larger clone differs from it by one base. The CDR3 protein is CASREVETQYF. CDR3 in DNA: TGCGCCAGCAGGGAAGTAGAGACCCAGTACTTC. V is TRBV5-1 and J is TRBJ2-5; unclear D gene. The ends were cut back, 5 bases at V and 4 bases at J, with 6 bases in the middle. The CDR3 is 11 amino acids. Germline V gene data show CDR1 as SGHRS and CDR2 as YFSETQ.

The chain uses TRBV12-3 or TRBV12-4 and TRBJ1-5, with a tentative D call TRBD1 (6 bases). Trimming shortened V by 8 bases and J by 3 bases, and 14 bases separated the two germline ends. This CDR3 is 14 amino acids long. CDR3 in amino acids: CASWGGGANQPQHF. The CDR3 bases are TGTGCCAGCTGGGGAGGGGGGGCCAATCAGCCCCAGCATTTT.

The V and J genes are TRBV12-3 or TRBV12-4 and TRBJ1-4; 10 bases agree with TRBD1. The CDR3 is made up of 16 amino acids. J lost 2 bases, V lost 5 bases, and 5 bases had no gene match. The CDR3 spells CASSPGQGITNEKLFF. The CDR3 coding sequence is TGTGCCAGCAGTCCGGGACAGGGGATCACTAATGAAAAACTGTTTTTT.

This clonotype came up a few times. This chain links TRBV5-1 with TRBJ2-5; 7 bases align to TRBD2. Germline CDR1 reads SGHRS; CDR2 reads YFSETQ. V lost 7 bases and J lost 5; bases outside the gene matches: 8. The CDR3 totals 13 residues. The DNA of the CDR3 is TGCGCCAGCGCGACTAGCTCGGCCGAGACCCAGTACTTC. Translating it yields CASATSSAETQYF.

J is TRBJ2-1 and V is TRBV29-1; TRBD2 matches at 12 bases. After removal of 3 bases from V and 0 bases from J, the junction contained 12 bases not matched to a gene. The CDR3 length is 19 residues. Germline V CDR1 and CDR2: SQVTM, ANQGSEA. CDR3 DNA sequence: TGCAGCGTTGAGGGGAAGACTAGCGGGAGCGATAGCTCCTACAATGAGCAGTTCTTC. Translated, it gives CSVEGKTSGSDSSYNEQFF.